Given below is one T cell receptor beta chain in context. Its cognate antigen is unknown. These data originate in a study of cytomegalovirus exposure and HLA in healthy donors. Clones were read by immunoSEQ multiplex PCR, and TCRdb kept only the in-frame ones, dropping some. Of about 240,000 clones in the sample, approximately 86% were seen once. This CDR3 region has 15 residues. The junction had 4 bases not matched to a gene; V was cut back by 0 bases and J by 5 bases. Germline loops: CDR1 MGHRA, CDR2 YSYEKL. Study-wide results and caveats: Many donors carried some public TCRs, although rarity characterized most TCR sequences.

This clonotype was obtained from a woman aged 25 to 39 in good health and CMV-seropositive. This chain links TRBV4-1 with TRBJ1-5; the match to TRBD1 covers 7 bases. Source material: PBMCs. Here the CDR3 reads CASSQDRGNYQPQHF. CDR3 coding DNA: TGCGCCAGCAGCCAAGACAGGGGGAATTATCAGCCCCAGCATTTT.